This is a list of T cell receptor beta chains from one sample in a study of blood T cell repertoires in COVID-19. Repertoires were generated with immunoSEQ multiplex PCR, while TCRdb's copy carries only in-frame clones and drops some. Of about 300,000 clones in the sample, 80% to 90% were seen once. What was sequenced was peripheral blood. The receptors derive from a woman between 45 and 60 years old who had recovered from COVID-19. Each CDR3 is given with its conserved first and last residue. The order of the fields is J gene, V gene, CDR3 protein.

TRBJ1-1	TRBV5-8	CASSLGRGAEAFF
TRBJ1-4	TRBV9	CASSPTGTTNEKLFF
TRBJ2-6	TRBV7-3	CASSLRSSGANVLTF
TRBJ1-2	TRBV11-2	CASSHDTLSYGYTF
TRBJ2-2	TRBV24-1	CATSDPGTGIGGELFF
TRBJ2-5	TRBV4-1	CASSPSESQGPLTQYF
TRBJ1-2	TRBV5-4	CASSFRGGYTF
TRBJ1-5	TRBV19	CASEYRGLSNQPQHF
TRBJ1-6	TRBV19	CASNRDRDYNSPLHF
TRBJ2-5	TRBV7-2	CASSSNPGGQETQYF
TRBJ2-1	TRBV5-5	CASRSSGSSYNEQFF
TRBJ2-3	TRBV29-1	CSVEDRLGLGHTDTQYF
TRBJ1-4	TRBV19	CASRPLGPNEKLFF
TRBJ1-1	TRBV6-2/TRBV6-3	CASSQDLSDLEAFF
TRBJ2-5	TRBV27	CASSLFGTLGKETQYF
TRBJ2-7	TRBV13	CASARENYEQYF
TRBJ2-7	TRBV9	CASSALREPGYEQYF
TRBJ1-5	TRBV6-5	CASTGQYSNQPQHF
TRBJ2-2	TRBV3-1/TRBV3-2	CASSRTGTVNTGELFF
TRBJ2-2	TRBV5-5	CASSLGTRSRTGELFF
TRBJ1-1	TRBV6-5	CASSLTGVNTEAFF
TRBJ2-5	TRBV4-1	CASSLGLAGQETQYF
TRBJ2-1	TRBV7-2	CASSSLYVGGSYNEQFF
TRBJ2-7	TRBV28	CASSPISHDRAF
TRBJ1-6	TRBV12-3/TRBV12-4	CASSGTDSPLHF
TRBJ2-7	TRBV28	CASRTGQGTYEQYF
TRBJ2-3	TRBV27	CASSLAASGGTDTQYF
TRBJ2-7	TRBV11-2	CASSLDRAGVGYEQYF
TRBJ1-5	TRBV5-4	CASSLKPGMSNQPQHF
TRBJ2-3	TRBV6-2/TRBV6-3	CASSYLGLETDTQYF
TRBJ2-2	TRBV12-3/TRBV12-4	CASSRSGGELFF
TRBJ2-1	TRBV6-4	CASSRDLAYNEQFF
TRBJ2-3	TRBV10-1	CASSGGTRYWLDTQYF
TRBJ2-4	TRBV6-2/TRBV6-3	CASSYSEEGHSLDQYF
TRBJ2-7	TRBV28	CASSELGRGYGGEQYF
TRBJ2-7	TRBV6-5	CASSYSSSGSGEQYF
TRBJ2-4	TRBV11-3	CASSLAGTGEGIQYF